This T cell receptor (beta chain) was identified in a study of response to subunit inactivated influenza vaccine. TCRdb recomputed calls from the RT-PCR reads with MiXCR, one row per CDR3 protein. This sample carries 700,000 to 900,000 distinct CDR3 sequences, 21% of them seen once, and the ten largest clones take roughly a tenth. There are 14 residues in the CDR3. CDR1 is DFQATT, CDR2 SNEGSKA, per germline (reference sequence). The trim removed 0 bases at V and 9 bases at J, leaving 8 bases unmatched. The chain uses TRBV20-1 and TRBJ2-1, with 7 bases matching TRBD1. The source material was PBMCs from blood, sampled roughly 5 days after vaccination. This TCR came from a man aged 45-60 years who received an inactivated influenza vaccine. Written as DNA, the CDR3 is TGCAGTGCTAGAGATGAGAGGGGGCACGGTGAGCAGTTCTTC. As protein: CSARDERGHGEQFF.